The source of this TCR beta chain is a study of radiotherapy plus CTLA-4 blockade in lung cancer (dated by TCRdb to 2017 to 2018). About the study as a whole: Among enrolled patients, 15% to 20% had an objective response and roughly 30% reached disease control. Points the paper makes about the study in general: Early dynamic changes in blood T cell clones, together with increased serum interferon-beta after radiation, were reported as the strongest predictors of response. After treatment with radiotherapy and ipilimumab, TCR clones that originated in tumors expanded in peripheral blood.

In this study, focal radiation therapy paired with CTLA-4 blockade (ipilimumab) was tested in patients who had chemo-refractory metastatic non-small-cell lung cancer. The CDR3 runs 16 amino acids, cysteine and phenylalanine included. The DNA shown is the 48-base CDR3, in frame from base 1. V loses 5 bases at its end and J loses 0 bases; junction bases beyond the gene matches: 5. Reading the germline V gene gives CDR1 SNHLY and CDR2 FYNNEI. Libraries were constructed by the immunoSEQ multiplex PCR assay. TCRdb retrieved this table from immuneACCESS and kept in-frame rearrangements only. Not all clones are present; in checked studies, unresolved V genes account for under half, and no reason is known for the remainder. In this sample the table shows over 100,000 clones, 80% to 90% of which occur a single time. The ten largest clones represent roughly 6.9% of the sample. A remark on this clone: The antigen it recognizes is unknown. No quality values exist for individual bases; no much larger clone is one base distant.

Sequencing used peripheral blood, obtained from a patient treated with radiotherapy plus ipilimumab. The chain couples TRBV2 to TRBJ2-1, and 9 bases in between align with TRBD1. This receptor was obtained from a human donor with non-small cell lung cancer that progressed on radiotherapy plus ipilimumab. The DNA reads TGTGCCAGCAGTAAACAGGGGGCAAGCTCCTACAATGAGCAGTTCTTC. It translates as CASSKQGASSYNEQFF.